This T cell receptor beta chain stems from a study of a mutant IDH1 vaccine in newly diagnosed glioma. Regarding this clone: Its target is unknown.

Germline V CDR1 and CDR2: MGHRA, YSYEKL. The CDR3 runs 15 residues. Deletions cut 4 bases from V and 7 bases from J, with 17 bases between. Clones were sequenced by immunoSEQ multiplex PCR, and TCRdb holds only the in-frame ones, with some missing. This table holds about 64,000 clones, roughly 71% found once. This sample's time point: week 35, safety follow-up. Mutant IDH1 20-mer peptide, at 300 ug, made up each vaccine dose, with topical imiquimod. The clonotype was recovered from a man aged 50 to 59 with glioma. This material consisted of PBMCs, taken from a glioma patient whose treatment included an IDH1 peptide vaccine. The chain joins TRBV4-1 to TRBJ1-5; D may be TRBD1 (5 bases). The CDR3 region is CASSLKGERAQPQHF. The DNA for the CDR3 is TGCGCCAGCAGCCTAAAAGGGGAGAGGGCCCAGCCCCAGCATTTT.